This T cell receptor beta chain derives from a study of shared clonotypes between healthy human individuals. The V and J ends lost 2 bases and 4 bases, in that order; junction bases with no gene match: 8. The CDR3 has 16 amino acids. Germline lookup yields CDR1 MDHEN and CDR2 SYDVKM. The data were produced by immunoSEQ multiplex PCR, yet TCRdb's version contains in-frame clones alone and is incomplete. The table records some 1 million clones, around 76% of them present only once. Sequencing was done on a sample of memory CD4+ T cells sorted from blood. Subset: CD45RA-negative fraction. This rearrangement joins TRBV28 to TRBJ1-1, with 9 nucleotides matching TRBD1. The clonotype was recovered from a man aged 18 to 29 in good health. CDR3: CASSLVKGQGLTEAFF. CDR3 sequence (DNA): TGTGCCAGCAGTTTAGTCAAGGGACAGGGTCTCACTGAAGCTTTCTTT.